Shown below are 10 T cell receptor beta chains from a single sample sequenced in a study of blood T cell repertoires in COVID-19. Libraries were prepared by immunoSEQ multiplex PCR; TCRdb keeps only in-frame clonotypes and omits some of them. This sample has roughly 150,000 clones, with about 87% found just once. Sequenced material: PBMCs or T cells enriched from blood (not recorded which). These TCRs come from a man aged 50-59 years in a cohort exposed to, infected with or recovered from COVID-19 (not recorded which).

The chain uses TRBV29-1 and TRBJ2-5; 9 bases map to TRBD1. The germline V gene has CDR1 SQVTM and CDR2 ANQGSEA. The CDR3 runs to 13 residues. The V segment lost 5 bases and the J segment 5 bases; nucleotides outside the gene matches: 6. Here the CDR3 reads CSVNRGPTETQYF. The CDR3 DNA follows: TGCAGCGTTAACAGGGGGCCTACGGAGACCCAGTACTTC.

Only one count was recorded for this clone. J is TRBJ1-5 and V is TRBV2, with a possible D match to TRBD1 (6 bases). V was pared by 5 bases and J by 6 bases, with 14 bases between. CDR1 is SNHLY and CDR2 is FYNNEI in the germline V gene. CDR3 length: 14 amino acids. The CDR3 region has the DNA TGTGCCAGCAGTTTACAGGGTTCGGGTCAGCCCCAGCATTTT. This codes for CASSLQGSGQPQHF.

This rearrangement joins TRBV6-5 to TRBJ2-3; TRBD1 matches 9 bases. The CDR3 has 16 residues. Germline assignment: CDR1 MNHEY and CDR2 SVGAGI. Trimming took 3 bases from V and 5 from J; bases not matched to a gene: 9. CDR3 sequence: CASSYIGQGIVDTQYF. The CDR3 nucleotides are TGTGCCAGCAGTTATATAGGACAGGGGATCGTAGATACGCAGTATTTT.

This clone came up once. This chain links TRBV24-1 with TRBJ2-3, with 9 positions matching TRBD2. This CDR3 is built from 16 residues. V shed 5 bases, J shed 0 bases, and the junction held 5 bases outside the gene matches. CDR1 is KGHDR and CDR2 is SFDVKD in the germline V gene. CDR3 in DNA: TGTGCCACCAGTGGGGCTAGCGGGGCTAGCACAGATACGCAGTATTTT. This sequence encodes CATSGASGASTDTQYF.

V gene TRBV6-5 combines with J gene TRBJ2-7; 9 positions agree with TRBD1. Germline V gives CDR1 MNHEY, CDR2 SVGAGI. This CDR3 comprises 15 residues. Trimming removed 4 bases from V and 0 bases from J; junction bases left unmatched: 4. The CDR3 reads CASSSPGQGSYEQYF. In DNA, the CDR3 is TGTGCCAGCAGTTCCCCGGGACAGGGCTCCTACGAGCAGTACTTC.

The V call is TRBV11-2, the J call TRBJ2-5; D is perhaps TRBD2 (5 bases). Per germline, CDR1 SGHAT and CDR2 FQNNGV. Trimming took off 7 bases at V and 5 bases at J, with 11 bases between the two ends. The CDR3 spans 12 residues. In DNA, the CDR3 is TGTGCCAGCACCCCGGACTCGGAGACCCAGTACTTC. It specifies CASTPDSETQYF.

The chain has TRBV4-3 and TRBJ2-1, with 11 bases lining up with TRBD2. The length of the CDR3 is 15 residues. Germline-derived CDR1 and CDR2 are LGHNA and YSLEER. V was pared by 2 bases and J by 9 bases, with 6 bases of the junction left unmatched. This CDR3 reads CASSQLAGGWGEQFF. The CDR3 region has the DNA TGCGCCAGCAGCCAACTAGCGGGGGGCTGGGGTGAGCAGTTCTTC.

J is TRBJ1-1 and V is TRBV12-3 or TRBV12-4; D unresolved. Trimming removed 8 bases at V and 7 bases at J, with 14 bases between. CDR3 length: 12 residues. CDR3 sequence reads: CASAPAAYEAFF. For the CDR3, the DNA is TGTGCCAGCGCGCCGGCGGCCTATGAAGCTTTCTTT.

Regarding this clone: This same CDR3 is encoded by further DNA sequences in the sample. The chain couples TRBV6-2 or TRBV6-3 to TRBJ1-5; maybe TRBD1 (5 bases). Germline V lookup: CDR1 MNHEY, CDR2 SVGEGT. V dropped 0 bases and J dropped 0 bases, with 18 bases sitting between them. The CDR3 extends over 19 amino acids. The CDR3 DNA is TGTGCCAGCAGTTACTCGAGGCGGTCGGGGGTCTATAGCAATCAGCCCCAGCATTTT. It yields the protein CASSYSRRSGVYSNQPQHF.

J is TRBJ2-5 and V is TRBV28, with a weak D call TRBD1 (7 bases). The CDR3 contains 14 residues. CDR1 and CDR2 from the germline V gene are MDHEN and SYDVKM. Deletions cut 5 bases from V and 7 bases from J, with 17 bases between. The CDR3: CASSQIAAGGTQYF. The CDR3 DNA follows: TGTGCCAGCAGTCAGATAGCGGCAGGGGGGACCCAGTACTTC.